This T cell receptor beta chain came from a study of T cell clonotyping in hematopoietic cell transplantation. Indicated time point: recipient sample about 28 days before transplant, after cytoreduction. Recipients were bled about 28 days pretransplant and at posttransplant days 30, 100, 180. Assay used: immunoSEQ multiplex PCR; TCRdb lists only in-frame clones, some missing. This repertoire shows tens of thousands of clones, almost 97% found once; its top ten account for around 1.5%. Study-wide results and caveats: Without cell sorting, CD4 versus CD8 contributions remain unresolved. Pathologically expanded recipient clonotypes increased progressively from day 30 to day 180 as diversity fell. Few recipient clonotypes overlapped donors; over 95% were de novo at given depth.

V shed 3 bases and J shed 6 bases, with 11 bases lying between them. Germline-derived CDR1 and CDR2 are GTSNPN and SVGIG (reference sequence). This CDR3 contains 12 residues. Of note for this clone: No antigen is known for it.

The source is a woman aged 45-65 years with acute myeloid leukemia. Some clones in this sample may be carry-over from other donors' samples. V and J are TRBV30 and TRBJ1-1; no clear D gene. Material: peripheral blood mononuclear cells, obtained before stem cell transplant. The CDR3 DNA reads TGTGCCTGGAGCCCCCAGGTTTCTGAAGCTTTCTTT. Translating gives CAWSPQVSEAFF.